These 18 T cell receptor beta chains were sequenced from one sample in a study of post-analysis software for immune sequencing data. Study conclusions and caveats: The five TRBV segments detected at higher frequency in patients than in controls included TRBV5-6, TRBV5-1 and TRBV20-1.

No antigens are known for them. TCR beta libraries were prepared from cDNA with unique molecular identifiers. TCRdb reanalysed the PCR reads using MiXCR and keeps one entry per CDR3 protein. This table has some 690,000 distinct CDR3 sequences, roughly 29% appearing once. Sequencing used blood. The receptors here all came from a girl aged 10 to 17 with multiple sclerosis.

This clonotype was counted only a few times. V is TRBV6-5 and J is TRBJ2-3; no definite D call. Germline V gene data show CDR1 as MNHEY and CDR2 as SVGAGI. V lost 0 bases and J 3 bases, leaving 10 bases between the germline ends. The CDR3 runs to 15 residues. The CDR3 DNA follows: TGTGCCAGCAGTTACTCCCTTACTCTTACAGATACGCAGTATTTT. This gives the protein CASSYSLTLTDTQYF.

V is TRBV5-1 and J is TRBJ2-7; tentatively, D is TRBD1 (6 bases). The CDR3 has 14 amino acids. The V and J ends lost 4 bases and 5 bases respectively, with 16 bases between them. Germline CDR1 reads SGHRS; CDR2 reads YFSETQ. CDR3 loop: CASSPEVRGHEQYF. In DNA, the CDR3 is TGCGCCAGCAGCCCGGAGGTCAGGGGCCACGAGCAGTACTTC.

This clonotype was detected only a few times. The genes are TRBV20-1 and TRBJ2-3; possibly TRBD2 for D (5 bases). CDR3 length equals 15 residues. Trimming cost V 5 bases and J 3 bases, with 18 bases left between them. Germline values: CDR1 DFQATT, CDR2 SNEGSKA (reference sequence). The CDR3 nucleotides are TGCAGTGCTCCCCTGTTCAGCCGAGGGACAGATACGCAGTATTTT. It translates to CSAPLFSRGTDTQYF.

This clonotype has only a few counts. This rearrangement joins TRBV27 to TRBJ2-3; TRBD2 matches 13 bases. From germline, CDR1 is MNHEY and CDR2 SMNVEV (reference sequence). CDR3 length equals 17 residues. Trimming cost V 5 bases and J 4 bases; bases outside gene matches: 9. DNA of the CDR3: TGTGCCAGCAGTCACGGACTAGCGGGAGCCCGGGCAGATACGCAGTATTTT. Translation: CASSHGLAGARADTQYF.

This clonotype was observed a handful of times. The chain carries TRBV7-9 and TRBJ2-6; D ambiguous. V shed 2 bases and J shed 2 bases, with 10 bases lying between them. The CDR3 spans 16 residues. Germline CDR1 and CDR2: SEHNR and FQNEAQ (reference sequence). This CDR3 reads CASSLFSATGANVLTF. DNA of the CDR3: TGTGCCAGCAGCTTATTCTCGGCTACTGGGGCCAACGTCCTGACTTTC. Filled out from reference TRBV7-9 and TRBJ2-6, the complete variable domain reads DTGVSQNPRHKITKRGQNVTFRCDPISEHNRLYWYRQTLGQGPEFLTYFQNEAQLEKSRLLSDRFSAERPKGSFSTLEIQRTEQGDSAMYLCASSLFSATGANVLTFGAGSRLTVL.

The CDR3 is CASSPQTGSVGRNTIYF. The CDR3 DNA follows: TGTGCCAGCAGCCCCCAGACAGGGTCCGTGGGAAGAAACACCATATATTTT. The chain carries TRBV7-2 and TRBJ1-3; 7 bases are a match to TRBD1. This CDR3 is 17 amino acids long. J lost 5 bases, V lost 5 bases, and 15 bases had no gene match. Germline CDR1 and CDR2: SGHTA and FQGNSA.

This clonotype came up a few times. The chain couples TRBV9 to TRBJ2-3; possible D gene TRBD2, 5 bases. Germline V lookup: CDR1 SGDLS, CDR2 YYNGEE. Deletions cut 4 bases from V and 2 bases from J, with 17 bases between. The CDR3 is 16 amino acids. Here the CDR3 reads CASSHSVFGNTDTQYF. The DNA for the CDR3 is TGTGCCAGCAGCCATAGCGTATTTGGGAACACAGATACGCAGTATTTT.

The rearrangement uses TRBV27 and TRBJ2-3, with unresolved D. Trimming stripped 0 bases from V and 6 bases from J, with 16 bases between. The CDR3 has 16 amino acids. Germline lookup yields CDR1 MNHEY and CDR2 SMNVEV (reference sequence). The DNA of the CDR3 is TGTGCCAGCAGTTTATCATCCTATAACCAGTGGGATACGCAGTATTTT. This codes for CASSLSSYNQWDTQYF.

The V gene is TRBV20-1, the J gene TRBJ2-2; tentatively, D is TRBD2 (5 bases). Per the germline V gene, CDR1 is DFQATT and CDR2 is SNEGSKA (reference sequence). This CDR3 has 15 amino acids. Trimming took 6 bases from V and 6 from J, leaving 20 bases between them. CDR3 DNA sequence: TGCAGTGCCAAGGCCACCGGGCTAGCTTCCGGGGAGCTGTTTTTT. Translating it yields CSAKATGLASGELFF.

V gene TRBV9 combines with J gene TRBJ2-1; TRBD2 aligns across 14 bases. This CDR3 is built from 17 residues. J lost 3 bases, V lost 4 bases, and 6 bases had no gene match. Germline assignment: CDR1 SGDLS and CDR2 YYNGEE. Written as DNA, the CDR3 is TGTGCCAGCAGCCGCAGACTAGCGGGAGGGCTCTACAATGAGCAGTTCTTC. This encodes CASSRRLAGGLYNEQFF.

Notes on this clonotype: A much more abundant neighbour one base away suggests this may be a read error. V is TRBV6-5 and J is TRBJ2-7; 8 positions agree with TRBD1. In germline, CDR1 is MNHEY, CDR2 SVGAGI. This CDR3 region has 16 residues. CDR3 sequence: CAGSYKADRGFDEQYF. The CDR3 DNA follows: TGTGCCGGCAGCTACAAAGCCGACAGGGGTTTCGACGAGCAGTACTTC.

V is TRBV20-1 and J is TRBJ2-1, with TRBD1 matching over 8 bases. Trimming removed 5 bases from V and 5 bases from J; junction bases left unmatched: 8. Per the germline V gene, CDR1 is DFQATT and CDR2 is SNEGSKA (reference sequence). This CDR3 spans 14 amino acids. DNA of the CDR3: TGCAGTGCTCGTGTCGGACAGGGCCACAATGAGCAGTTCTTC. It is translated as CSARVGQGHNEQFF.

This clonotype has more than one count but fewer than ten. The chain uses TRBV4-1 and TRBJ1-1; no firm D call. The germline V and J ends were trimmed by 3 bases and 0 bases, with 8 bases remaining between them. The CDR3 has 14 amino acids. The germline gives CDR1 MGHRA, CDR2 YSYEKL. The CDR3, as DNA: TGCGCCAGCAGCCAGCACACGATGAACACTGAAGCTTTCTTT. As protein: CASSQHTMNTEAFF.

The chain recombines TRBV20-1 with TRBJ2-7; 11 bases line up with TRBD2. CDR3 length: 15 residues. Germline lookup yields CDR1 DFQATT and CDR2 SNEGSKA (reference sequence). Trimming at V came to 3 bases and at J to 2 bases, leaving 6 bases not matched to a gene. The CDR3 region has the DNA TGCAGTGCTAGTCCTTCGACTAGCGGGGCCTACGAGCAGTACTTC. Its translation is CSASPSTSGAYEQYF.

This clonotype occurred a few times. The chain employs TRBV7-2 and TRBJ2-3, with D possibly matching TRBD1 (6 bases). Looked up from germline, CDR1 is SGHTA and CDR2 is FQGNSA. The CDR3 covers 15 residues. Between the trimmed V and J ends, which lost 5 bases and 2 bases, there was a span of 14 bases. The DNA for the CDR3 is TGTGCCAGCAGCCACGGGACAACCAACACAGATACGCAGTATTTT. It codes for CASSHGTTNTDTQYF.

The rearrangement links TRBV27 to TRBJ2-1; TRBD1 might be the D (6 bases). Trimming shortened V by 4 bases and J by 10 bases, and 17 bases separated the two germline ends. The germline CDR1 and CDR2 sequences are MNHEY and SMNVEV (reference sequence). The CDR3 has 14 amino acids. The DNA of the CDR3 is TGTGCCAGCAGTTCCCACAGGGTACGAACCGAGCAGTTCTTC. Protein product: CASSSHRVRTEQFF.

This chain links TRBV15 with TRBJ1-1, with D possibly TRBD1 on 5 matching bases. V was pared by 3 bases and J by 6 bases, with 17 bases between. The CDR3 totals 15 residues. Germline V gene sequence: CDR1 LNHNV, CDR2 YYDKDF (reference sequence). The CDR3 sequence is CATSSPQGRAAEAFF. The CDR3 nucleotides read TGTGCCACCAGCAGCCCTCAGGGTAGGGCCGCTGAAGCTTTCTTT.

This clonotype showed up just a few times. The chain uses TRBV7-2 and TRBJ2-3; possibly TRBD2 for D (5 bases). The CDR3 runs 15 residues. Germline V CDR1 and CDR2: SGHTA, FQGNSA. V lost 4 bases and J 4 bases, leaving 15 bases between the germline ends. The CDR3 DNA reads as TGTGCCAGCAGCTCCCGGGGAGCGAGCTCAGATACGCAGTATTTT. Translated, it gives CASSSRGASSDTQYF.